The sequence of this T cell receptor beta chain was determined in a study of CD8+ T cells in alopecia areata (dated by TCRdb to the late 2010s). For the wider study: The treated patients took part in an open-label pilot trial in which moderate-to-severe alopecia areata was treated with oral tofacitinib at 5 to 10 mg twice daily. Tofacitinib was administered for 6 to 18 months, and 6 months of follow-up off drug were then conducted to assess delayed response and recurrence. Disease severity in treated patients was measured with the SALT score, which quantifies the percentage of affected scalp surface area. In both human patients and the C3H/HeJ mouse model, the study applied high-throughput TCRbeta sequencing to look at T cell clonal expansion in alopecia areata. Human TCRbeta sequencing covered scalp tissue and sorted CD4+ and CD8+ peripheral blood T cells from patchy and totalis/universalis alopecia areata patients and healthy controls. Patients on tofacitinib were biopsied at baseline and after 4 and 24 weeks of treatment, and several of the patients also had a later scalp biopsy. Scalp clonality was compared among normal scalp (n=4), patchy alopecia areata scalp (n=8), and alopecia totalis/universalis scalp (n=8). The RNA source kit depended on sample type: the PAXgene miRNA kit for fixed scalp, the miRNeasy kit for PBMCs, and the RNeasy kit for mouse skin. TCRbeta CDR3 regions were amplified by immunoSEQ multiplex PCR using 35 Vbeta forward and 13 Jbeta reverse primers. Overall study outcomes, separate from this receptor: TCR sequences shared between patients were less clear than in mice, possibly partly because of HLA diversity in the patient population. Higher clonality and more expanded CD8+ clones were observed in lesional scalp than in normal scalp, particularly in alopecia totalis/universalis, a finding suggestive of antigenic drive. Unlike mouse skin, which is dominated by gammadelta T cells, normal human skin has resident alphabeta T cells that are also sequenced, and this complicates analysis of the scalp TCR repertoire. The treated cohort was small, with a single nonresponder, so links between baseline CD8+ expansion and response need larger studies. During tofacitinib treatment, many expanded lesional clones remained in scalp and blood, and this persistence may partly explain relapse after treatment is stopped. Tofacitinib significantly lowered scalp clonality and the number of expanded CD8+ clones among the top 100 scalp clones.

This clone was counted a few times. Its antigen is unknown. Base quality data are lacking; no much larger clone is found one base away. The sample's treatment or condition label, decoded: oral pan-JAK inhibitor, 5-10 mg twice daily. Peripheral blood and lesional scalp punch biopsies were obtained from patients with alopecia areata. After PBMCs were isolated by density centrifugation and stained for CD3, CD4 and CD8, a FACSAria was used to sort CD4+ and CD8+ T cells. Receptors were amplified or captured by the immunoSEQ multiplex PCR assay. For TCR sequencing, RNA was extracted from every sample and reverse transcribed into cDNA to serve as template. First-strand cDNA was synthesized using SuperScript III with a 2:1 mix of oligo-dT and random hexamers. Amplification bias was assessed with a synthetic immune receptor repertoire, and residual bias was removed computationally. The authors' pipeline ran thus. Raw reads were preprocessed for error removal, and CDR3 was defined according to IMGT conventions as running from the conserved cysteine to phenylalanine. To get clonality, Shannon entropy was normalized by log2 of the number of productive unique TCRs and the result was subtracted from 1. CD4 or CD8 identity of scalp clones was inferred by cross-referencing scalp TCRbeta sequences with sorted blood CD4 and CD8 repertoires. In its TCRdb copy, this immuneACCESS table keeps in-frame sequences only and misses some clones. Where compared with another copy, unresolved V genes explain less than half of these, and the others have no known cause. V and J calls and clone size are copied from that table; D and trimming were computed from the DNA. Recorded for this sample are more than 200,000 clones; around 43% of them occurred a single time. Together, the top ten hold about 2.6% of the sample.

The CDR3 numbers 12 residues from cysteine through phenylalanine. The only DNA kept is the CDR3, 36 bases in frame from the first base. Via the germline V gene, CDR1 is SGHAT and CDR2 FQNNGV. Trimming at the junction amounts to 6 bases on V and 6 bases on J, and the germline ends lie 11 bases apart. The sequence links TRBV11-2 to TRBJ1-1; 6 matching bases give a weak D call of TRBD1. This sample comprised CD4+ T cells sorted from blood, obtained at roughly week 38, from a patient treated with tofacitinib. This receptor was identified in a human donor with alopecia areata. The encoded CDR3 is CASSLDSPEAFF. In nucleotide form, the sequence is TGTGCCAGCAGTTTGGACAGTCCTGAAGCTTTCTTT.